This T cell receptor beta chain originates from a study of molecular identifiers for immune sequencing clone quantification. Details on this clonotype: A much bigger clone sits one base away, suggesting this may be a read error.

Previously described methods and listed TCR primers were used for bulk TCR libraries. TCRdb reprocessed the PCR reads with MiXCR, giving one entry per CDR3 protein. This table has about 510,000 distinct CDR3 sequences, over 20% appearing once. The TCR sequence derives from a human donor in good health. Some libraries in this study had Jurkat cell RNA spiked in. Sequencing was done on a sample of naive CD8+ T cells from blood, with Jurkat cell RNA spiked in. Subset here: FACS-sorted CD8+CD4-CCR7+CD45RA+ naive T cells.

The CDR3 coding sequence is TGCAGTGCTGTCCGGGGCCGCACAGATACGCAGTATTTT. Translation gives CSAVRGRTDTQYF. The V call is TRBV20-1, the J call TRBJ2-3; TRBD1 or TRBD2 may be the D gene (5 bases each). The germline gives CDR1 DFQATT, CDR2 SNEGSKA (reference sequence). There are 13 residues in the CDR3. V was cut by 5 bases and J by 1 base, with 10 bases left in between.